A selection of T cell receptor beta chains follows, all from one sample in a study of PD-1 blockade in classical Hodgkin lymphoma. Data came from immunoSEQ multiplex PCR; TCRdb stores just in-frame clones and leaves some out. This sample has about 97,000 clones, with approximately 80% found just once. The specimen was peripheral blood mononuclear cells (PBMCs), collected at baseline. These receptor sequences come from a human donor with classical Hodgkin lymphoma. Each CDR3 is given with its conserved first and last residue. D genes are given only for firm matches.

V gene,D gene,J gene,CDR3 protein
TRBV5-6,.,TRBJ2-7,CASSLRRTGYESYEQYF
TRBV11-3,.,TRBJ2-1,CASSLDSYNEQFF
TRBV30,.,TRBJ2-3,CAWRGTPSTDTQYF
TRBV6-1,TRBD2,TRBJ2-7,CASSPLAGGTNEQYF
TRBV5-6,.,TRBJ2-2,CASSLVLANPNTGELFF
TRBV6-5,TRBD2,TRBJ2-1,CASSSGGAGSEGEQFF
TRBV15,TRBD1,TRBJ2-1,CATSTDRGYNEQFF
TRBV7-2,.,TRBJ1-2,CASSRGDPWGFTF
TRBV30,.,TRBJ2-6,CAWSSQGPGANVLTF
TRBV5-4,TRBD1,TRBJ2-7,CASSPGQGIYEQYF
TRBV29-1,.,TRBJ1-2,CSVLTRTYGYTF
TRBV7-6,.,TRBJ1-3,CASSASSGNTIYF
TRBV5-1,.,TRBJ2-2,CASSFSGNTGELFF
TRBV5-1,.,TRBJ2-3,CATARGGSTDTQYF
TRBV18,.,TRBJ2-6,CASSPKPGANVLTF
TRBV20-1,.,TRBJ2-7,CSARLGEQYF
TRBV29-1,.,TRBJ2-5,CSVARTEETQYF
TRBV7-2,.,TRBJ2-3,CASSSIGFSTDTQYF
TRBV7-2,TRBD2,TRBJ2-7,CASSLPGTSGYEQYF
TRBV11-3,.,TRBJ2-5,CASSFSGETQYF
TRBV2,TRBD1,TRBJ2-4,CASSRGQAGLGIQYF
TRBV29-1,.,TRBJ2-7,CSVHPSAYEQYF
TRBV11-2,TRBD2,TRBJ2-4,CASTMTSGSFENIQYF
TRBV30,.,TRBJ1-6,CAWRQGLTLHF
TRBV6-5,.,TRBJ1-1,CASSFIPGPVNTEAFF
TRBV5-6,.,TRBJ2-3,CASSLVGRGRDTQYF
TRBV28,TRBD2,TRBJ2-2,CASSLLTSGISGTGELFF
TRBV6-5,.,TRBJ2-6,CASSDGSSGANVLTF
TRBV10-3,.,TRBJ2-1,CAISEVGGGNEQFF
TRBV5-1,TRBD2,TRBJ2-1,CASSSSGANNEQFF
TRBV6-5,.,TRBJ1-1,CASSYSGGLGAFF
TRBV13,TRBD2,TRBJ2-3,CASSYRLAGGGDTQYF
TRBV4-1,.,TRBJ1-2,CASSQDTDYGYTF
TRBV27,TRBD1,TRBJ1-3,CASKVTGTGNTIYF
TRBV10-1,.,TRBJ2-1,CASSEGGRGEHSYNEQFF
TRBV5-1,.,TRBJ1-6,CASSPQGSNSPLHF
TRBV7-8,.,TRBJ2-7,CASSLYGHTGLADEQYF
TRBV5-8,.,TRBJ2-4,CASSSRPKGVYIQYF
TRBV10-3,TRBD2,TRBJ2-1,CAISESGRGLAGGHEQFF
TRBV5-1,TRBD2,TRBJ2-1,CASSSGLAVRGEQFF
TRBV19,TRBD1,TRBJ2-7,CAVTGTGFDEQYF
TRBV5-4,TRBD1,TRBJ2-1,CASSTTGGNNEQFF
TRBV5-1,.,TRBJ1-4,CASSLMNPNEKLFF
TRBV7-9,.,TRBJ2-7,CASSFRGAYEQYF
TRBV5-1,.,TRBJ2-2,CASKASPGGTNTGELFF
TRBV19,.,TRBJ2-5,CASSIVGQETQYF
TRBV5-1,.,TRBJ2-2,CASRSDTNTGELFF
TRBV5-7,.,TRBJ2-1,CASSLIGGSSYNEQFF
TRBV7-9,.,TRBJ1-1,CASSSFMGDTEAFF
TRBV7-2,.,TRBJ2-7,CASSFSSYEQYF
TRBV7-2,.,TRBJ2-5,CASSPGRTSPETQYF
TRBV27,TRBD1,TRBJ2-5,CASSSDRFRETQYF
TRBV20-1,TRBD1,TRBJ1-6,CSAIDRVGLHF
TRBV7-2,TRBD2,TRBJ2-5,CASSPHGTSGRQETQYF
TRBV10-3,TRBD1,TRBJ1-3,CAISDPRDRVPGNTIYF